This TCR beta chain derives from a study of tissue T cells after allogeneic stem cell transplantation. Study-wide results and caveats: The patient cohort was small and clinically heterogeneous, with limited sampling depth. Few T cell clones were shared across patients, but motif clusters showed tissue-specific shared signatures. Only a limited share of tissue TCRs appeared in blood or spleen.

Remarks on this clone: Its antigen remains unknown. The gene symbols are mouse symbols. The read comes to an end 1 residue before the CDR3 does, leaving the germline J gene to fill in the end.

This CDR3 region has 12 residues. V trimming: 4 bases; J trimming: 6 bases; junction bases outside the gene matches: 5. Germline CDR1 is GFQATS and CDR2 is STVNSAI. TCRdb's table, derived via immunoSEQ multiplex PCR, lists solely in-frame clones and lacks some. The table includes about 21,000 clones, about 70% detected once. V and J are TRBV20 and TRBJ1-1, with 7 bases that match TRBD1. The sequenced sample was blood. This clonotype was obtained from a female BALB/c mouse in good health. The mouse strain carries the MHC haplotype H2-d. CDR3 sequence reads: CGANRQGPEVFF. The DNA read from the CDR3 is TGTGGTGCTAATCGACAGGGACCAGAAGTCTTC. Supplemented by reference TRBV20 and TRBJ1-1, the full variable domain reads GALVYQYPRRTICKSGTSMRMECQAVGFQATSVAWYRQSPQKTFELIALSTVNSAIKYEQNFTQEKFPISHPNLSFSSMTVLNAYLEDRGLYLCGANRQGPEVFFGKGTRLTVV.